The rows below give T cell receptor beta chains drawn from one sample of a study of CXCR3-negative and CXCR3-positive naive CD8 T cells. TCRdb derives one entry per CDR3 protein from the 5' RACE reads, leaving out DNA. The sample includes over 70,000 distinct CDR3 sequences. Input material: naive CXCR3- CD8+ T cells from blood. The receptors were sampled from a human donor in good health. Some clones in this sample may be carry-over from other donors' samples. The CDR3 runs from the conserved cysteine through the conserved F or W.

CDR3 protein	V gene	J gene
CASSFGNGYTF	TRBV12-3/TRBV12-4	TRBJ1-2
CASSQEISQGADTQYF	TRBV4-3	TRBJ2-3
CASSFPTDTQYF	TRBV12-3/TRBV12-4	TRBJ2-3
CASSVEIRQQNTGELFF	TRBV9	TRBJ2-2
CASSPRTGEPYEQYF	TRBV27	TRBJ2-7
CASSHPWGNTEAFF	TRBV7-2	TRBJ1-1
CASSLQGVITEAFF	TRBV5-6	TRBJ1-1
CTIYSGTDTQYF	TRBV29-1	TRBJ2-3
CASSPAQGRTEAFF	TRBV7-9	TRBJ1-1
CASSPRTYEQYF	TRBV7-8	TRBJ2-7
CSASTWLAGTYNEQFF	TRBV20-1	TRBJ2-1
CASSFLIGQGGGELFF	TRBV7-9	TRBJ2-2
CSVVGPTQVNEQFF	TRBV29-1	TRBJ2-1
CASSSAGYEQYF	TRBV7-2	TRBJ2-7
CGTRTGNTEAFF	TRBV29-1	TRBJ1-1
CASSLGLAGGPFETQYF	TRBV9	TRBJ2-5
CASSHLVDYPHNEQFF	TRBV27	TRBJ2-1
CVSSEPYSGDEKLFF	TRBV2	TRBJ1-4
CAVSDADRENSNQPQHF	TRBV10-3	TRBJ1-5
CASSKVGSEETQYF	TRBV21-1	TRBJ2-5
CASSFNPSGLLSYNEQFF	TRBV28	TRBJ2-1
CATSRIETGNTEAFF	TRBV15	TRBJ1-1
CSARVNQPQHF	TRBV29-1	TRBJ1-5
CASSYSIYEQYF	TRBV6-2/TRBV6-3	TRBJ2-7
CASSLRGAEHLSEQFF	TRBV9	TRBJ2-1
CASSPIQGWMNTEAFF	TRBV14	TRBJ1-1
CASSQEPRSQETQYF	TRBV4-1	TRBJ2-5
CASSFKLGLNNEQFF	TRBV5-1	TRBJ2-1
CATSSTGLNQPQHF	TRBV15	TRBJ1-5
CASSLGPAVSYEQYF	TRBV7-6	TRBJ2-7
CSVVPGGRTYEQYF	TRBV20-1	TRBJ2-7
CASSLGTGGTDNEQFF	TRBV5-1	TRBJ2-1
CSARDLLGEVEYNEQFF	TRBV20-1	TRBJ2-1
CASSRGSPATQYF	TRBV19	TRBJ2-5
CATSTSGGKAGYNEQFF	TRBV25-1	TRBJ2-1
CASSLRWMDSSYNEQFF	TRBV5-5	TRBJ2-1
CASSLGGGDGYTF	TRBV28	TRBJ1-2
CASSQLAGYTDTQYF	TRBV7-8	TRBJ2-3
CASSVPRQGEAFF	TRBV19	TRBJ1-1